These 9 T cell receptor beta chains share one sample of origin, sequenced in a study of T cells in localized non-small cell lung cancer. The assay was immunoSEQ multiplex PCR, and TCRdb's table has in-frame clones only and misses some. The sample comprises 78,000 or so clones, about four fifths of which are singletons, and more than 2.5% rests with the top ten. Sequenced material: peripheral blood, taken before any cancer treatment. These receptors originate from a man aged 40 to 70 with stage I lung adenocarcinoma.

The chain uses TRBV6-6 and TRBJ2-1; 8 bases align to TRBD2. The CDR3 loop spans 16 amino acids. Germline trimming cut 6 bases from V and 5 bases from J; bases unmatched to any gene: 12. Germline V lookup: CDR1 MNHNY, CDR2 SVGAGI (reference sequence). The DNA of the CDR3 is TGTGCCAGCAGCTTCCGACCTTTAGCGGGGCACAATGAGCAGTTCTTC. Translated: CASSFRPLAGHNEQFF.

J is TRBJ2-7 and V is TRBV11-1; 9 bases align to TRBD2. Germline trimming cut 6 bases from V and 0 bases from J; bases unmatched to any gene: 6. The germline V gene encodes CDR1 SGHAT and CDR2 FQDESV (reference sequence). The CDR3 runs 15 residues. CDR3 sequence (DNA): TGTGCCAGCAGTCCTTATAGCGGGAGCTCCTACGAGCAGTACTTC. Its translation is CASSPYSGSSYEQYF.

CDR3 sequence: CASSIALLFGTGELFF. DNA of the CDR3: TGTGCCAGTAGTATCGCCCTACTTTTCGGCACCGGGGAGCTGTTTTTT. The V and J genes are TRBV19 and TRBJ2-2, with D hard to call. The CDR3 length is 16 residues. Germline V gene sequence: CDR1 LNHDA, CDR2 SQIVND (reference sequence). Deletions cut 3 bases from V and 4 bases from J, with 15 bases between.

This sequence joins TRBV5-1 and TRBJ1-4; D is undetermined. This CDR3 spans 15 amino acids. The germline V gene has CDR1 SGHRS and CDR2 YFSETQ. V shed 4 bases and J shed 3 bases, with 13 bases lying between them. The CDR3 DNA is TGCGCCAGCAGCCTTGTGGCAGGACCTAATGAAAAACTGTTTTTT. This codes for CASSLVAGPNEKLFF.

The chain carries TRBV18 and TRBJ2-7; D may be TRBD2 (5 bases). CDR1 is KGHSH and CDR2 is LQKENI in the germline V gene. Trimming pared 5 bases from V and 3 bases from J, leaving 14 bases between. This CDR3 contains 14 residues. CDR3 bases: TGTGCCAGCTCAGAGGCGGGTTCCCTCTACGAGCAGTACTTC. It codes for CASSEAGSLYEQYF.

The chain joins TRBV7-9 to TRBJ2-7, with TRBD1 matching over 7 bases. The CDR3 extends over 12 amino acids. The ends lost 5 bases at V and 4 bases at J; junction bases unmatched: 2. Germline CDR1 SEHNR, CDR2 FQNEAQ (reference sequence). The DNA of the CDR3 is TGTGCCAGCAGCCTGACAGGGTACGAGCAGTACTTC. Translating gives CASSLTGYEQYF.

This clone was seen a single time. V is TRBV6-5 and J is TRBJ2-1, with D perhaps assigned TRBD1 or TRBD2 (6 bases each). The germline CDR1 and CDR2 sequences are MNHEY and SVGAGI. The CDR3 loop spans 13 amino acids. V lost 8 bases to trimming and J lost 2 bases, with 10 bases between them. The CDR3 sequence is CASRGHTYNEQFF. CDR3 bases: TGTGCCAGCCGGGGGCATACCTACAATGAGCAGTTCTTC.

V gene TRBV5-6 combines with J gene TRBJ2-7, with D tentatively TRBD2 (5 bases). There are 16 residues in the CDR3. Germline CDR1 SGHDT, CDR2 YYEEEE. V was pared by 4 bases and J by 0 bases, with 17 bases between. The CDR3 sequence is CASSPSSGTISYEQYF. The CDR3 bases are TGTGCCAGCAGCCCCTCCAGCGGAACCATCTCCTACGAGCAGTACTTC.

In regard to this clone: The sample has other DNA sequences that encode this CDR3 too. The V gene is TRBV4-1, the J gene TRBJ1-2, with TRBD1 matching over 7 bases. The CDR3 totals 14 residues. V shed 0 bases and J 5 bases; nucleotides not matched to a gene: 3. Germline V gene data show CDR1 as MGHRA and CDR2 as YSYEKL. CDR3 in DNA: TGCGCCAGCAGCCAAGAGGGACAGAGGTATGGCTACACCTTC. It is translated as CASSQEGQRYGYTF.